This passage covers 26 T cell receptor beta chains from one sample sequenced in a study of Ad26.COV2.S vaccination and SARS-CoV-2 variants. Produced via immunoSEQ multiplex PCR; TCRdb's table is partial and in-frame only. The sample yields 350,000 to 450,000 clones, 85% seen once. Treatment reported: around 19 received Ad26.COV2.S at low or high dose, single or two shots; several received placebo; per-sample allocation not given. Following the first vaccine or placebo injection, samples were taken on day 63. This specimen was peripheral blood, taken in a trial of Ad26.COV2.S vaccine versus placebo. These receptors came from a person between 18 and 65 years old who received the Ad26.COV2.S COVID-19 vaccine or a placebo.

The chain uses TRBV10-3 and TRBJ2-7, with a weak D call TRBD1 (7 bases). With 4 bases removed from V and 0 bases from J, the gap between germline ends came to 13 bases. This CDR3 spans 15 amino acids. Germline CDR1 and CDR2: ENHRY and SYGVKD. The CDR3 sequence is CAISGAGQSSYEQYF. As DNA, the CDR3 is TGTGCCATCAGTGGTGCGGGACAGTCCTCCTACGAGCAGTACTTC.

The rearrangement uses TRBV15 and TRBJ2-3; 10 nucleotides line up with TRBD2. The V and J ends lost 0 bases and 5 bases, in that order; junction bases with no gene match: 5. CDR3 length equals 16 residues. Germline loops: CDR1 LNHNV, CDR2 YYDKDF (reference sequence). The CDR3 nucleotides are TGTGCCACCAGCAGAGATCCTAGCGGGAGTGTAGATACGCAGTATTTT. The encoded protein is CATSRDPSGSVDTQYF.

V gene TRBV5-1 combines with J gene TRBJ2-6; TRBD1 is a possible D gene (6 bases). The CDR3 is 15 amino acids. V lost 3 bases and J 4 bases, leaving 11 bases between the germline ends. The germline CDR1 and CDR2 sequences are SGHRS and YFSETQ. CDR3 amino acids: CASSYDRQGANVLTF. The CDR3 bases are TGCGCCAGCAGCTATGACAGGCAAGGGGCCAACGTCCTGACTTTC.

The V and J genes are TRBV24-1 and TRBJ2-1, with D perhaps matching TRBD1 (5 bases). CDR3 length equals 15 residues. The V and J ends lost 4 bases and 7 bases respectively, with 16 bases between them. Germline V gene sequence: CDR1 KGHDR, CDR2 SFDVKD. CDR3 in DNA: TGTGCCACCAGTGACTCGGGCCTCCCAGGGAATGAGCAGTTCTTC. Its protein is CATSDSGLPGNEQFF.

Only one count was recorded for this clone. This chain links TRBV19 with TRBJ2-5, with D unresolved. The CDR3 consists of 13 residues. V gave up 5 bases and J gave up 1 base, with 8 bases separating them. Germline CDR1 is LNHDA and CDR2 is SQIVND (reference sequence). The CDR3 loop is CASSPGLQETQYF. The CDR3 coding sequence is TGTGCCAGTAGTCCGGGCCTCCAAGAGACCCAGTACTTC.

V and J are TRBV6-5 and TRBJ1-1; D gene unclear. V was trimmed by 5 bases and J by 4 bases, leaving 14 bases between them. CDR3 length: 14 residues. Germline CDR1 and CDR2: MNHEY and SVGAGI. Here the CDR3 reads CASSQKLGSTEAFF. Here the CDR3 DNA reads TGTGCCAGCAGTCAGAAGCTTGGGTCCACTGAAGCTTTCTTT.

This chain uses TRBV10-2 with TRBJ1-5, with unresolved D. This CDR3 has 13 amino acids. Germline lookup yields CDR1 WSHSY and CDR2 SAAADI. V was clipped by 4 bases and J by 0 bases, with 4 bases between them. Here the CDR3 DNA reads TGCGCCAGCAGTGTAGGTAGCAATCAGCCCCAGCATTTT. As protein: CASSVGSNQPQHF.

The rearrangement links TRBV4-1 to TRBJ2-1; TRBD1 or TRBD2 may be the D gene (5 bases each). This CDR3 spans 16 amino acids. Germline lookup yields CDR1 MGHRA and CDR2 YSYEKL. The V gene lost 1 base and the J gene lost 8 bases, with 18 bases spanning the gap. CDR3 in amino acids: CASSQVMTAGDHEQFF. DNA of the CDR3: TGCGCCAGCAGCCAAGTTATGACAGCCGGGGACCATGAGCAGTTCTTC.

The chain links TRBV11-2 to TRBJ1-2; possible D gene TRBD1, 5 bases. The V end was cut by 0 bases, the J end by 4 bases, with 15 bases between. Germline V gene sequence: CDR1 SGHAT, CDR2 FQNNGV. The CDR3 runs 16 residues. The chain's CDR3 is CASSLEGAASLYGYTF. CDR3 nucleotide sequence: TGTGCCAGCAGCTTAGAAGGGGCTGCTTCTCTCTATGGCTACACCTTC.

The chain employs TRBV6-6 and TRBJ2-1; D remains unclear. The length of the CDR3 is 15 residues. Trimming shortened V by 2 bases and J by 0 bases, and 8 bases separated the two germline ends. Per the germline V gene, CDR1 is MNHNY and CDR2 is SVGAGI (reference sequence). The DNA for the CDR3 is TGTGCCAGCAGTTACGGGGATGGCTCCTACAATGAGCAGTTCTTC. It specifies CASSYGDGSYNEQFF.

The chain carries TRBV7-2 and TRBJ2-1, with 16 bases fitting TRBD2. Per the germline V gene, CDR1 is SGHTA and CDR2 is FQGNSA. V was clipped by 5 bases and J by 2 bases; unmatched bases: 3. CDR3 length equals 17 residues. CDR3 nucleotide sequence: TGTGCCAGCAGCCGCGGGACTAGCGGGGGGGCCTACAATGAGCAGTTCTTC. This codes for CASSRGTSGGAYNEQFF.

At least ten counts were recorded for this clone. The rearrangement joins TRBV2 to TRBJ2-1; TRBD1 is a possible D gene (6 bases). The germline CDR1 and CDR2 sequences are SNHLY and FYNNEI. Deletions cut 6 bases from V and 6 bases from J, with 21 bases between. This CDR3 region has 16 residues. In DNA form, the CDR3 reads TGTGCCAGCAGGTTTCTGACAGGTAGTTTTTTCAATGAGCAGTTCTTC. The encoded protein is CASRFLTGSFFNEQFF.

Notes on this clone: At one boundary the junction diverges from the germline segment, which might be a read error. V is TRBV30 and J is TRBJ2-7, with TRBD1 identical over 9 bases. The CDR3 consists of 15 residues. Germline CDR1 reads GTSNPN; CDR2 reads SVGIG (reference sequence). CDR3 nucleotide sequence: TGTGCCTGGAGCAAACCCCCGGGACAGGGTAGTTATTCCGTCTTC. It encodes CAWSKPPGQGSYSVF.

The chain couples TRBV27 to TRBJ2-1, with D perhaps matching TRBD2 (6 bases). The CDR3 has 15 residues. CDR1 and CDR2 (germline): MNHEY, SMNVEV (reference sequence). Trimming pared 8 bases from V and 5 bases from J, leaving 19 bases between. DNA of the CDR3: TGTGCCAGCGCTGGAGTAGCGGCCAACCACAATGAGCAGTTCTTC. Translating gives CASAGVAANHNEQFF.

The V gene is TRBV11-3, the J gene TRBJ2-1; 9 bases line up with TRBD1. J was trimmed by 2 bases and V by 4 bases; bases with no gene match: 18. Germline-derived CDR1 and CDR2 are SGHNT and YENEEA. The CDR3 has 20 amino acids. DNA of the CDR3: TGTGCCAGCAGCTCTGGGGTGGGAAGCCTACAGGGGGCTACCTACAATGAGCAGTTCTTC. Protein sequence: CASSSGVGSLQGATYNEQFF.

The chain is built from TRBV30 and TRBJ1-6, with D possibly being TRBD1 (6 bases). The CDR3 length is 14 residues. The germline V and J ends were trimmed by 2 bases and 7 bases, with 12 bases remaining between them. CDR1 GTSNPN and CDR2 SVGIG come from the germline V gene (reference sequence). This chain's CDR3 is CAWSPRDRNSPLHF. Written as DNA, the CDR3 is TGTGCCTGGAGTCCTCGCGACAGGAATTCACCCCTCCACTTT.

As concerns this clone: Other nucleotide sequences in the sample specify the same CDR3. The chain has TRBV30 and TRBJ2-3, with 13 bases identical to TRBD2. The CDR3 is 16 amino acids. V shed 3 bases and J 2 bases; nucleotides not matched to a gene: 5. Per the germline V gene, CDR1 is GTSNPN and CDR2 is SVGIG (reference sequence). CDR3 bases: TGTGCCTGGAGCGGCGGGACTAGCGGGGCCACAGATACGCAGTATTTT. Its protein product is CAWSGGTSGATDTQYF.

The chain is built from TRBV18 and TRBJ1-4; 7 bases align to TRBD1. Trimming removed 4 bases from V and 0 bases from J; junction bases left unmatched: 5. The CDR3 is 16 amino acids. Germline CDR1 reads KGHSH; CDR2 reads LQKENI. Written as DNA, the CDR3 is TGTGCCAGCTCACGAAACAGGGGACCAACTAATGAAAAACTGTTTTTT. Translated, it gives CASSRNRGPTNEKLFF.

This chain connects TRBV5-5 to TRBJ2-3, with a weak D call TRBD1 (6 bases). This CDR3 has 14 amino acids. In germline, CDR1 is SGHKS, CDR2 YYEKEE (reference sequence). The ends were cut back, 3 bases at V and 4 bases at J, with 12 bases in the middle. CDR3 DNA sequence: TGTGCCAGCAGCTCACAGGGTATCTCAGATACGCAGTATTTT. This codes for CASSSQGISDTQYF.

This CDR3 reads CASSFNTGELFF. The CDR3 bases are TGTGCCAGCAGTTTTAACACCGGGGAGCTGTTTTTT. This chain uses TRBV2 with TRBJ2-2, with unresolved D. Germline-derived CDR1 and CDR2 are SNHLY and FYNNEI. CDR3 length equals 12 residues. V was shortened by 5 bases and J by 2 bases, with 3 bases between the two germline ends.

The CDR3 region is CASSLRGNGYTF. In nucleotides, the CDR3 is TGTGCCAGCAGTTTAAGAGGGAATGGCTACACCTTC. This chain uses TRBV27 with TRBJ1-2; the D is unclear. The length of the CDR3 is 12 residues. Germline CDR1 reads MNHEY; CDR2 reads SMNVEV (reference sequence). The V end lost 2 bases, the J end lost 6 bases, and 7 bases lay between the germline ends.

The table lists this clone with a count of one. V usage is TRBV5-8 and J usage is TRBJ2-7; a possible D gene is TRBD1 (6 bases). CDR1 and CDR2 (germline): SGHTS, YDEGEE. The CDR3 is made up of 15 amino acids. V lost 5 bases, J lost 0 bases, and 15 bases lay in between. The CDR3 DNA is TGTGCCAGCAGACCCGACAGGCGAGTCTCCTACGAGCAGTACTTC. Its protein is CASRPDRRVSYEQYF.

The chain carries TRBV6-1 and TRBJ1-4; TRBD1 aligns across 9 bases. The V and J ends lost 0 bases and 8 bases, in that order; junction bases with no gene match: 4. The CDR3 extends over 15 amino acids. The germline V gene has CDR1 MNHNS and CDR2 SASEGT. CDR3 DNA sequence: TGTGCCAGCAGTGAAGCGGAGACAGGGGGAGAAAAACTGTTTTTT. Amino acids: CASSEAETGGEKLFF.

The chain recombines TRBV9 with TRBJ2-3; TRBD2 might be the D (6 bases). In germline, CDR1 is SGDLS, CDR2 YYNGEE. CDR3 size: 14 residues. Trimming removed 3 bases from V and 0 bases from J, with 8 bases in between. DNA of the CDR3: TGTGCCAGCAGCGGACGGGGGAGCACAGATACGCAGTATTTT. Protein: CASSGRGSTDTQYF.

The J gene is TRBJ1-4, the V gene TRBV12-5; D is unclear. V was clipped by 8 bases and J by 3 bases, with 10 bases between them. CDR3 size: 13 residues. Germline assignment: CDR1 LGHNT and CDR2 FRNRAP. The CDR3 bases are TGTGCTAGTACAAACCCTGCTAATGAAAAACTGTTTTTT. Its translation is CASTNPANEKLFF.

This clone was detected only once. The chain is built from TRBV6-6 and TRBJ2-7; D is undetermined. Germline lookup yields CDR1 MNHNY and CDR2 SVGAGI (reference sequence). The germline V and J ends were trimmed by 0 bases and 1 base, with 13 bases remaining between them. The CDR3 is 16 residues long. The CDR3 DNA follows: TGTGCCAGCAGTTACTCGACGGCGGAACAGTCCTACGAGCAGTACTTC. Amino acid sequence: CASSYSTAEQSYEQYF.